Here is one T cell receptor beta chain with its context. What it recognizes is unknown. The data stem from a study of CD8+ T cells in alopecia areata. Study background: Tofacitinib treatment spanned 6 to 18 months, with 6 months off drug afterward. Study-wide points: Clonality was higher in lesional than normal scalp, especially in alopecia totalis/universalis. Researchers reported that TCR sharing among patients proved less clear than in mice, possibly HLA-linked.

After isolation, RNA underwent reverse transcription to generate cDNA as the sequencing template. TCRdb's copy holds only in-frame clones and misses some; the assay was immunoSEQ multiplex PCR. The table lists 80,000 to 100,000 clones, less than 50% of them singletons. V dropped 4 bases and J dropped 8; count of bases not matched to a gene: 8. Germline-derived CDR1 and CDR2 are SGHRS and YFSETQ. The CDR3 sequence is 16 residues long. Researchers gathered lesional scalp punch biopsies and peripheral blood from patients with alopecia areata. The rearrangement links TRBV5-1 to TRBJ2-1; 14 positions match TRBD2. The sequence derives from a human donor with alopecia areata. Sequenced material: CD4+ T cells sorted from blood. The chain's CDR3 is CASSPTSGRAAHEQFF. Written as DNA, the CDR3 is TGCGCCAGCAGCCCGACTAGCGGGAGGGCTGCGCATGAGCAGTTCTTC.